A single sample is the source of the 3 T cell receptor beta chains below, sequenced in a study of blood T cells in healthy people across ages. The use of a sample-barcoded 5' primer and a J-beta primer mix characterized a second PCR of about 7 to 12 cycles. Using its own MiXCR run on the 5' RACE reads, TCRdb lists one record per CDR3 protein. The sample contains 1,800,000 or so distinct CDR3 sequences, roughly two fifths of which appear only once. Sequencing used blood. These receptors were collected from a human donor in good health.

A few counts support this clonotype. The CDR3 sequence is CASSQGPGAEPYNEQFF. In DNA, the CDR3 is TGTGCCAGCAGCCAAGGGCCGGGAGCGGAACCTTACAATGAGCAGTTCTTC. The V gene is TRBV3-1, the J gene TRBJ2-1; maybe TRBD2 (6 bases). The germline V gene has CDR1 LGHDT and CDR2 YNNKEL (reference sequence). This CDR3 spans 17 amino acids. Between the trimmed V and J ends, which lost 1 base and 4 bases, there was a span of 17 bases.

The rearrangement joins TRBV4-1 to TRBJ2-7; D not certain. CDR1 and CDR2 from the germline V gene are MGHRA and YSYEKL. The CDR3 sequence is 15 residues long. V shed 1 base and J shed 0 bases, with 10 bases lying between them. The CDR3 DNA sequence: TGCGCCAGCAGCCAAGTTCCGGCAAACTCCTACGAGCAGTACTTC. This translates into CASSQVPANSYEQYF.

The chain uses TRBV10-2 and TRBJ1-1; D is unresolved. CDR1 WSHSY and CDR2 SAAADI come from the germline V gene. The V end was cut by 5 bases, the J end by 11 bases, with 21 bases between. The CDR3 is 14 residues long. CDR3 sequence (DNA): TGCGCCAGCAGTCCCTCCCCAAGCCTCAATACGGCTTTCTTT. It yields the protein CASSPSPSLNTAFF.